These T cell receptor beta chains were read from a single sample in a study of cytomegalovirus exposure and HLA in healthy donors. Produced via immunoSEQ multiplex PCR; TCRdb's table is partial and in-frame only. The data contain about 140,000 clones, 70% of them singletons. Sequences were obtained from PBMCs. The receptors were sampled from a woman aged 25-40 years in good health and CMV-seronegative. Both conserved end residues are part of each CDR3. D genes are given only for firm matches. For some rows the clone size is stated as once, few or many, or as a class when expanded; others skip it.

CASGPGLAGGGYNEQFF TGTGCTAGTGGCCCAGGACTAGCGGGGGGAGGATACAATGAGCAGTTCTTC few TRBD2 TRBJ2-1 TRBV12-5
CASSVQGPHTQYF TGTGCCAGCAGCGTACAGGGTCCCCATACGCAGTATTTT . . TRBJ2-3 TRBV9
CSGQTRSSTDTQYF TGCAGCGGTCAGACTAGAAGCAGCACAGATACGCAGTATTTT . . TRBJ2-3 TRBV29-1
CASSAGTRDEEKLFF TGTGCCAGCAGCGCCGGGACAAGGGACGAGGAAAAACTGTTTTTT . . TRBJ1-4 TRBV9
CASSGLQGGSEGYTF TGTGCCAGCAGCGGCCTACAGGGGGGATCGGAAGGCTACACCTTC few TRBD1 TRBJ1-2 TRBV2
CAWSGLAGEDEQFF TGTGCCTGGAGCGGACTAGCGGGAGAGGATGAGCAGTTCTTC . TRBD2 TRBJ2-1 TRBV30
CASSYRLAGGGEQYF TGTGCCAGCAGTTACAGACTAGCGGGAGGCGGTGAGCAGTACTTC . TRBD2 TRBJ2-7 TRBV6-5
CASSPGGAKNIQYF TGTGCCAGCAGCCCAGGAGGAGCCAAAAACATTCAGTACTTC few . TRBJ2-4 TRBV6-6
CASSPTYNTGELFF TGTGCCAGCAGTCCGACATATAACACCGGGGAGCTGTTTTTT . . TRBJ2-2 TRBV2
CASSGGTGVPEQYF TGCGCCAGCAGCGGGGGGACAGGGGTCCCCGAGCAGTACTTC . TRBD1 TRBJ2-7 TRBV5-1
CASSPRQGDGSPLHF TGTGCCAGCTCACCACGGCAGGGGGATGGTTCACCCCTCCACTTT . TRBD1 TRBJ1-6 TRBV18
CATSSIGAFRETQYF TGCGCCACCTCTTCGATAGGGGCGTTCAGGGAGACCCAGTACTTC . . TRBJ2-5 TRBV10-2
CASSQGPGTRGSNEKLFF TGCGCCAGCAGCCAAGGGCCAGGGACCCGGGGGTCTAATGAAAAACTGTTTTTT once . TRBJ1-4 TRBV4-1
CASSLSGISYNSPLHF TGTGCCAGCAGCTTGTCGGGAATCTCCTATAATTCACCCCTCCACTTT . . TRBJ1-6 TRBV7-3
CASAIRDSNEKLFF TGTGCCAGTGCCATCCGGGACAGTAATGAAAAACTGTTTTTT . TRBD1 TRBJ1-4 TRBV27
CSVGRREEGYTF TGCAGCGTTGGTCGCAGGGAGGAGGGCTACACCTTC . . TRBJ1-2 TRBV29-1
CASSFSGNYGYTF TGTGCCAGCAGCTTTTCCGGGAACTATGGCTACACCTTC . . TRBJ1-2 TRBV5-5
CASIYQGQRTEAFF TGTGCCAGCATCTACCAGGGGCAGCGAACTGAAGCTTTCTTT few . TRBJ1-1 TRBV28
CASSSTLQGGRSTQHF TGTGCCAGCTCATCCACCCTACAAGGGGGCAGAAGTACCCAGCATTTT . TRBD1 TRBJ1-5 TRBV18
CSPAGEAQYF TGCAGTCCAGCCGGGGAGGCCCAGTACTTC . . TRBJ2-5 TRBV20-1
CASSLAQGLDTQYF TGCGCCAGCAGCTTGGCCCAGGGCTTAGATACGCAGTATTTT . . TRBJ2-3 TRBV5-1
CASAPPITGELFF TGTGCTAGTGCCCCCCCTATCACCGGGGAGCTGTTTTTT . . TRBJ2-2 TRBV12-5
CASIPIDSYTEAFF TGTGCCAGCATTCCCATCGACAGCTACACTGAAGCTTTCTTT . . TRBJ1-1 TRBV28
CASSQDPQGAGAYNEQFF TGTGCCAGCAGCCAAGATCCGCAGGGGGCGGGCGCCTACAATGAGCAGTTCTTC . TRBD1 TRBJ2-1 TRBV4-2
CASSQVPGGTRTDTQYF TGTGCCAGCAGCCAAGTCCCGGGGGGGACTAGGACAGATACGCAGTATTTT . TRBD2 TRBJ2-3 TRBV4-2
CASSPTAGKRDTQYF TGCGCCAGCAGTCCGACAGCGGGGAAGAGAGATACGCAGTATTTT once TRBD2 TRBJ2-3 TRBV5-1
CASSLVGGVETQYF TGTGCCAGCAGTTTGGTGGGCGGGGTCGAGACCCAGTACTTC . . TRBJ2-5 TRBV28
CASSSSGGAPDTQYF TGTGCCAGCAGCTCTAGCGGGGGGGCCCCAGATACGCAGTATTTT . TRBD2 TRBJ2-3 TRBV7-9
CASSYSTRDTQYF TGTGCCAGCAGTTACTCGACTAGAGATACGCAGTATTTT . . TRBJ2-3 TRBV6-6
CASSVQGSSYNEQFF TGCGCCAGCAGCGTACAGGGGAGCTCCTACAATGAGCAGTTCTTC few TRBD1 TRBJ2-1 TRBV5-1
CASTALYPNYGYTF TGTGCCAGTACTGCGTTGTATCCTAACTATGGCTACACCTTC . . TRBJ1-2 TRBV19
CATTGQGQAIYEQYF TGTGCCACCACAGGCCAGGGACAGGCCATCTACGAGCAGTACTTC few TRBD1 TRBJ2-7 TRBV25-1
CASRSSGADTGELFF TGTGCCAGCAGGTCTAGCGGCGCGGACACCGGGGAGCTGTTTTTT . TRBD2 TRBJ2-2 TRBV2
CASRRRAPTDTQYF TGTGCCAGTAGGCGGCGGGCTCCCACAGATACGCAGTATTTT . . TRBJ2-3 TRBV19
CAWEGAGTQYF TGTGCCTGGGAGGGGGCAGGGACGCAGTATTTT once TRBD1 TRBJ2-3 TRBV30
CASGGGTGVADTQYF TGTGCTAGTGGTGGCGGGACAGGGGTTGCGGATACGCAGTATTTT . TRBD1 TRBJ2-3 TRBV12-5
CASSPVIVQNLNYGYTF TGTGCCAGCAGCCCAGTAATCGTGCAGAACCTTAACTATGGCTACACCTTC . . TRBJ1-2 TRBV7-8
CAIPLGGARANTF TGTGCCATCCCGTTAGGGGGGGCGAGGGCCAACACCTTC . . TRBJ1-2 TRBV2
CASSVEWSTYNEQFF TGTGCCAGCAGCGTAGAATGGTCTACCTACAATGAGCAGTTCTTC . . TRBJ2-1 TRBV9
CASSLVGGENIQYF TGTGCCAGCAGTTTAGTAGGGGGCGAAAACATTCAGTACTTC . TRBD1 TRBJ2-4 TRBV28
CAITASGGNEQFF TGTGCCATCACGGCTAGCGGGGGGAATGAGCAGTTCTTC . TRBD2 TRBJ2-1 TRBV10-3
CASSLRDVVTHNQPQHF TGTGCCAGCAGCCTGCGCGATGTGGTTACTCACAATCAGCCCCAGCATTTT . . TRBJ1-5 TRBV14
CASSLGGFNEKLFF TGTGCCAGCAGTTTGGGGGGGTTTAATGAAAAACTGTTTTTT . . TRBJ1-4 TRBV28
CASSFGRQETQYF TGTGCCAGCAGCTTTGGCAGGCAAGAGACCCAGTACTTC once . TRBJ2-5 TRBV7-3
CASSPTTGSYGYTF TGTGCCAGCAGCCCTACGACAGGGTCCTATGGCTACACCTTC . TRBD1 TRBJ1-2 TRBV6-1
CASSAGLYTEAFF TGTGCCAGCTCAGCGGGACTGTACACTGAAGCTTTCTTT . . TRBJ1-1 TRBV18
CAAGTLQYEQYF TGTGCCGCGGGGACCCTCCAATACGAGCAGTACTTC . . TRBJ2-7 TRBV28
CASSPTPEPFEQYF TGTGCCAGCAGCCCGACACCCGAGCCGTTCGAGCAGTACTTC . . TRBJ2-7 TRBV27
CASRWGTANTGELFF TGTGCCAGCAGGTGGGGGACAGCGAACACCGGGGAGCTGTTTTTT . TRBD1 TRBJ2-2 TRBV25-1
CASRPASIAAQETQYF TGTGCCAGCAGACCCGCTTCCATAGCTGCTCAAGAGACCCAGTACTTC . . TRBJ2-5 TRBV7-8
CASSLSPSGGPTDTQYF TGTGCCAGCAGCTTATCCCCTAGCGGGGGGCCTACAGATACGCAGTATTTT . TRBD2 TRBJ2-3 TRBV7-3
CASSLQGGGYGYTF TGTGCCAGCAGCTTACAGGGAGGTGGCTATGGCTACACCTTC few . TRBJ1-2 TRBV7-9
CASSMSGQGRYGYTF TGTGCCAGTAGTATGTCTGGACAGGGGAGGTATGGCTACACCTTC . TRBD1 TRBJ1-2 TRBV19